What follows are 15 T cell receptor beta chains derived from one specimen sequenced in a study of shared clonotypes between healthy human individuals (dated by TCRdb to about 2020). To prepare the library, the immunoSEQ multiplex PCR assay was applied. Drawn from immuneACCESS, this table holds only the in-frame rearrangements with V and J called that TCRdb kept. Clones are partly lost; checked studies trace under half to an unresolved V gene and leave the rest unexplained. The sample records over 850,000 clones, about 80% of which are singletons. The ten biggest clones cover around 0.6% of the sample. Sequencing was carried out using memory CD4+ T cells from PBMCs. Sample cell subset or site, as interpreted from the label and publication: CD45RA-negative fraction. The origin of the receptors is a man younger than 35 in good health. Some clones in this sample may be carry-over from other donors' samples.

The chain couples TRBV7-3 to TRBJ2-1, with a tentative D call TRBD1 (6 bases). CDR1 is SGHTA and CDR2 is FQGTGA in the germline V gene. Trimming removed 2 bases from V and 6 bases from J, with 11 bases in between. The CDR3 runs to 14 residues. CDR3 coding DNA: TGTGCCAGCAGCTTAGGGTCAGGGGTCAATGAGCAGTTCTTC. The encoded protein is CASSLGSGVNEQFF. The whole variable domain, filled in from reference TRBV7-3 and TRBJ2-1, reads GAGVSQTPSNKVTEKGKYVELRCDPISGHTALYWYRQSLGQGPEFLIYFQGTGAADDSGLPNDRFFAVRPEGSVSTLKIQRTERGDSAVYLCASSLGSGVNEQFFGPGTRLTVL.

This clone was counted a few times. V usage is TRBV28 and J usage is TRBJ1-1; D may be TRBD1 (5 bases). The CDR3 sequence is 13 residues long. Germline CDR1 MDHEN, CDR2 SYDVKM. V lost 7 bases and J 4 bases, leaving 13 bases between the germline ends. The CDR3 spells CASKFGRATEAFF. The DNA of the CDR3 is TGTGCCAGCAAGTTCGGCAGGGCCACTGAAGCTTTCTTT.

The chain carries TRBV28 and TRBJ2-7, with a possible D match to TRBD2 (6 bases). The germline CDR1 and CDR2 sequences are MDHEN and SYDVKM. This CDR3 has 16 amino acids. Trimming removed 6 bases at V and 0 bases at J, with 18 bases between. The CDR3 protein is CASRPPSAQLSYEQYF. CDR3 in DNA: TGTGCCAGCAGGCCTCCTAGCGCACAGCTCTCCTACGAGCAGTACTTC.

About this clone: The sample contains more than one DNA sequence encoding this CDR3. The rearrangement joins TRBV9 to TRBJ2-5; D not certain. With 2 bases removed from V and 3 bases from J, the gap between germline ends came to 8 bases. This CDR3 has 13 residues. Germline loops: CDR1 SGDLS, CDR2 YYNGEE. The CDR3 spells CASSVRDEETQYF. The CDR3 DNA is TGTGCCAGCAGCGTCAGAGACGAAGAGACCCAGTACTTC.

The genes are TRBV27 and TRBJ1-5; 7 bases are shared with TRBD1. J gave up 7 bases and V 8 bases, and 14 bases lay outside the gene matches. The CDR3 is made up of 15 amino acids. Germline V gene data show CDR1 as MNHEY and CDR2 as SMNVEV (reference sequence). For the CDR3, the DNA is TGTGCCAGCGCTCTGACCGGGACAGCGGGACAGCCCCAGCATTTT. This gives the protein CASALTGTAGQPQHF.

The V call is TRBV5-6, the J call TRBJ1-2; weak D call: TRBD1 (6 bases). The CDR3 covers 14 residues. CDR1 and CDR2 (germline): SGHDT, YYEEEE. V was clipped by 4 bases and J by 4 bases, with 14 bases between them. CDR3 nucleotide sequence: TGTGCCAGCAGCCCCGGACAGACGGGCTATGGCTACACCTTC. The encoded protein is CASSPGQTGYGYTF.

The rearrangement uses TRBV28 and TRBJ1-1, with TRBD1 matching over 8 bases. Germline V gene data show CDR1 as MDHEN and CDR2 as SYDVKM. The CDR3 spans 14 residues. The ends lost 3 bases at V and 5 bases at J; junction bases unmatched: 5. Here the CDR3 DNA reads TGTGCCAGCAGTTTCCCAGGGGGCTTGACTGAAGCTTTCTTT. Translated, it gives CASSFPGGLTEAFF.

The genes are TRBV11-2 and TRBJ2-1, with TRBD2 matching over 13 bases. Germline lookup yields CDR1 SGHAT and CDR2 FQNNGV. The CDR3 sequence is 16 residues long. Trimming took 5 bases from V and 9 from J; bases not matched to a gene: 10. This chain's CDR3 is CASSPRTSGSTGEQFF. The CDR3 DNA sequence: TGTGCCAGCAGCCCCCGGACTAGCGGGAGTACAGGTGAGCAGTTCTTC.

This clone was observed a few times. The chain couples TRBV2 to TRBJ1-5; the match to TRBD1 covers 8 bases. Germline lookup yields CDR1 SNHLY and CDR2 FYNNEI. Trimming took 5 bases from V and 6 from J; bases not matched to a gene: 3. The CDR3 has 13 amino acids. The CDR3 spells CASSTGGFQPQHF. Here the CDR3 DNA reads TGTGCCAGCAGTACAGGGGGATTTCAGCCCCAGCATTTT.

This chain joins TRBV7-9 and TRBJ2-5; TRBD1 might be the D (5 bases). CDR1 is SEHNR and CDR2 is FQNEAQ in the germline V gene (reference sequence). The V end lost 6 bases, the J end lost 4 bases, and 18 bases lay between the germline ends. This CDR3 is 15 amino acids long. The CDR3 loop is CASSPGFPYTETQYF. CDR3 coding DNA: TGTGCCAGCAGTCCAGGGTTCCCTTATACAGAGACCCAGTACTTC.

This clone was observed a few times. This chain connects TRBV4-1 to TRBJ2-7, with D unresolved. Germline CDR1 and CDR2: MGHRA and YSYEKL. V was cut by 4 bases and J by 3 bases, with 13 bases left in between. The CDR3 sequence is 14 residues long. In nucleotides, the CDR3 is TGCGCCAGCAGCCTGGGCCCCACCCTCTACGAGCAGTACTTC. Protein sequence: CASSLGPTLYEQYF.

This sequence joins TRBV7-8 and TRBJ2-1; maybe TRBD1 (5 bases). Germline V gene data show CDR1 as SGHVS and CDR2 as FQNEAQ. The CDR3 loop spans 16 amino acids. The V end lost 1 base, the J end lost 0 bases, and 10 bases lay between the germline ends. CDR3 protein: CASSLEGRSSYNEQFF. CDR3 DNA sequence: TGTGCCAGCAGCTTAGAGGGGCGGAGCTCCTACAATGAGCAGTTCTTC.

V is TRBV19 and J is TRBJ2-2; no definite D call. The CDR3 is 14 amino acids. Germline CDR1 reads LNHDA; CDR2 reads SQIVND (reference sequence). V lost 4 bases and J lost 0, with 6 bases in between. The CDR3: CASSKSPNTGELFF. The DNA for the CDR3 is TGTGCCAGTAGTAAGTCCCCGAACACCGGGGAGCTGTTTTTT. Complete variable domain (other parts from reference TRBV19 and TRBJ2-2): DGGITQSPKYLFRKEGQNVTLSCEQNLNHDAMYWYRQDPGQGLRLIYYSQIVNDFQKGDIAEGYSVSREKKESFPLTVTSAQKNPTAFYLCASSKSPNTGELFFGEGSRLTVL.

This sequence joins TRBV28 and TRBJ2-6; D is uncertain. V lost 10 bases and J lost 0, with 16 bases in between. From germline, CDR1 is MDHEN and CDR2 SYDVKM. The CDR3 has 16 amino acids. Here the CDR3 reads CATSYLPDSGANVLTF. The CDR3 DNA follows: TGTGCCACCTCCTACCTACCCGACTCTGGGGCCAACGTCCTGACTTTC. The entire variable domain, with the rest obtained from reference TRBV28 and TRBJ2-6, is as follows: DVKVTQSSRYLVKRTGEKVFLECVQDMDHENMFWYRQDPGLGLRLIYFSYDVKMKEKGDIPEGYSVSREKKERFSLILESASTNQTSMYLCATSYLPDSGANVLTFGAGSRLTVL.

This clone was seen a single time. The chain employs TRBV5-1 and TRBJ2-6; D remains ambiguous. Trimming cost V 2 bases and J 2 bases, with 14 bases left between them. Germline assignment: CDR1 SGHRS and CDR2 YFSETQ. The CDR3 length is 17 residues. CDR3: CASSFHQTAPGANVLTF. The CDR3, as DNA: TGCGCCAGCAGCTTCCACCAGACCGCTCCTGGGGCCAACGTCCTGACTTTC.